Detailed here is one T cell receptor beta chain. In the study's own analysis: Amplification of reference gene primers was used by the study to estimate nucleated cell counts. Profiled with immunoSEQ multiplex PCR; TCRdb holds only in-frame clones, not every one. V and J calls and clone size are copied from that table; D and trimming were computed from the DNA. The data show under 75,000 clones, 55% to 75% seen once. CDR1 and CDR2 from the germline V gene are SGHVS and FNYEAQ. Losses at the gene ends were 5 bases for V and 4 bases for J; bases not matched to a gene: 2. This CDR3 has 13 residues. This entry comes from a study of blood T cell repertoires in COVID-19. Study-wide context: Acute and convalescent COVID-19 specimens originated in the United States, Italy and Spain. T cells, B-cell-depleted T cells, or PBMCs supplied cDNA or gDNA.

The chain recombines TRBV7-6 with TRBJ1-3, with TRBD1 matching 7 bases. The receptor's source is a woman in her seventies with COVID-19, enrolled during active disease. The sample taken for sequencing was peripheral blood. The chain's CDR3 is CASSTGVGNTIYF. The CDR3 coding sequence is TGTGCCAGCAGCACAGGGGTGGGAAACACCATATATTTT.